Listed below are T cell receptor beta chains from one sample, sequenced in a study of shared clonotypes between healthy human individuals. Measured with immunoSEQ multiplex PCR; TCRdb has only the in-frame clones, and not every one. The sample contains over a million clones, 70% to 80% of which appear only once. Sequencing was done on a sample of memory CD4+ T cells from PBMCs. The receptors were sampled from a man aged 18 to 35 in good health. Some clones in this sample may be carry-over from other donors' samples. Each CDR3 is given with its conserved first and last residue. Fields, in order: V gene, J gene, clone size, D gene, CDR3 protein, CDR3 DNA. A D gene is named only where the DNA matches it firmly. Not all rows give a size; the values are once, few, many and, for expanded clones, a class.

>TRBV19|TRBJ1-2|-|-
CASSIELSYGYTF
TGTGCCAGTAGTATAGAACTCAGCTATGGCTACACCTTC
>TRBV5-1|TRBJ2-7|-|-
CASSLVGPSYEQYF
TGCGCCAGCAGCTTGGTGGGCCCCTCCTACGAGCAGTACTTC
>TRBV11-2|TRBJ1-2|-|TRBD1
CASSLGGTGGFGYTF
TGTGCCAGCAGCTTGGGCGGGACAGGGGGCTTTGGCTACACCTTC
>TRBV7-9|TRBJ1-2|-|-
CASSPPQGYIHGYTF
TGTGCCAGCAGCCCTCCTCAGGGTTACATCCATGGCTACACCTTC
>TRBV25-1|TRBJ2-1|-|TRBD1
CASSLRGRGSYNEQFF
TGTGCCAGCAGTCTAAGGGGGCGCGGGTCCTACAATGAGCAGTTCTTC
>TRBV28|TRBJ1-1|-|-
CAYRTPGPKEAFF
TGTGCCTACCGGACCCCGGGCCCGAAGGAAGCTTTCTTT
>TRBV6-1|TRBJ1-1|few|TRBD1
CASNAGQVNTEAFF
TGTGCCAGCAACGCGGGACAGGTGAACACTGAAGCTTTCTTT
>TRBV2|TRBJ2-5|-|TRBD2
CASSALAGGPGETQYF
TGTGCCAGCAGCGCGCTAGCGGGAGGGCCGGGAGAGACCCAGTACTTC
>TRBV28|TRBJ2-6|-|-
CASGHPGEYSGANVLTF
TGTGCCAGCGGTCATCCGGGGGAATACTCTGGGGCCAACGTCCTGACTTTC
>TRBV5-6|TRBJ2-7|-|-
CASSGYYEQYF
TGTGCCAGCAGCGGATACTACGAGCAGTACTTC
>TRBV18|TRBJ2-2|-|-
CASSPASTPAGELFF
TGTGCCAGCTCACCAGCATCGACTCCCGCCGGGGAGCTGTTTTTT
>TRBV28|TRBJ2-5|-|TRBD2
CASRLAGVVETQYF
TGTGCCAGCAGGTTAGCGGGAGTTGTGGAGACCCAGTACTTC
>TRBV9|TRBJ2-3|-|-
CASSVVGTTDTQYF
TGTGCCAGCAGCGTAGTTGGGACTACAGATACGCAGTATTTT
>TRBV19|TRBJ1-2|-|TRBD1
CASSSSGTGGGGYTF
TGTGCCAGTAGTTCCTCCGGGACAGGGGGTGGCGGCTACACCTTC
>TRBV6-5|TRBJ2-2|-|TRBD1
CASSRGRQGHGELFF
TGTGCCAGCAGTCGTGGCAGACAGGGACACGGGGAGCTGTTTTTT
>TRBV9|TRBJ1-2|-|-
CASSAPRGGGIYGYTF
TGTGCCAGCAGCGCTCCTAGGGGGGGCGGGATCTATGGCTACACCTTC
>TRBV9|TRBJ2-1|-|-
CASTQGWGVYNEQFF
TGTGCCAGCACCCAGGGGTGGGGGGTTTACAATGAGCAGTTCTTC
>TRBV18|TRBJ1-1|-|-
CASSQTDTKLGTEAFF
TGTGCCAGCTCACAAACAGACACAAAACTGGGTACTGAAGCTTTCTTT
>TRBV7-8|TRBJ2-1|-|TRBD1
CASSFRDRDNEQFF
TGTGCCAGCAGCTTCCGGGACAGGGACAATGAGCAGTTCTTC
>TRBV19|TRBJ2-1|-|TRBD2
CASSGSPSYNEQFF
TGTGCCAGCAGCGGGAGCCCCAGCTACAATGAGCAGTTCTTC
>TRBV29-1|TRBJ2-1|once|-
CSVAGHRSYNEQFF
TGCAGCGTTGCAGGGCATCGGTCCTACAATGAGCAGTTCTTC
>TRBV11-2|TRBJ2-2|-|-
CASSWTVPSTGELFF
TGTGCCAGCAGCTGGACAGTACCGAGCACCGGGGAGCTGTTTTTT
>TRBV14|TRBJ2-3|-|TRBD2
CASSRQGGLTDTQYF
TGTGCCAGCAGCCGTCAGGGAGGGCTCACAGATACGCAGTATTTT
>TRBV7-2|TRBJ1-1|-|-
CASSFDRDTEAFF
TGTGCCAGCAGCTTTGACAGAGACACTGAAGCTTTCTTT
>TRBV6-6|TRBJ2-3|-|TRBD2
CASTPGGPTDTQYF
TGTGCCAGCACCCCGGGAGGGCCCACAGATACGCAGTATTTT
>TRBV4-3|TRBJ2-3|-|TRBD2
CASSHILAGTGDTQYF
TGCGCCAGCAGCCATATACTAGCGGGAACGGGAGATACGCAGTATTTT
>TRBV7-7|TRBJ2-5|-|-
CASPPIPRLETQYF
TGTGCCAGCCCACCCATCCCCCGTCTGGAGACCCAGTACTTC
>TRBV30|TRBJ1-4|few|-
CAWSASRVVVF
TGTGCCTGGAGCGCGAGCAGGGTGGTTGTTTTT
>TRBV4-1|TRBJ1-1|few|-
CASSQDSRVGAFF
TGCGCCAGCAGCCAAGATTCCAGGGTTGGGGCTTTCTTT
>TRBV27|TRBJ2-3|-|TRBD2
CASSSSRPGREADTQYF
TGTGCCAGCAGTTCCAGTCGGCCAGGGCGGGAGGCAGATACGCAGTATTTT
>TRBV9|TRBJ2-5|-|-
CASSISGEETQYF
TGTGCCAGCAGCATCAGCGGAGAAGAGACCCAGTACTTC
>TRBV7-2|TRBJ2-7|many|-
CASSSYQGEGIEQYF
TGTGCCAGCAGCTCTTATCAGGGAGAGGGGATCGAGCAGTACTTC
>TRBV11-3|TRBJ2-3|-|TRBD2
CASSATGLAGGPVRDTQYF
TGTGCCAGCAGCGCAACGGGACTAGCGGGAGGGCCAGTTAGAGATACGCAGTATTTT
>TRBV5-6|TRBJ2-2|-|TRBD2
CASSLALANGWPGELFF
TGTGCCAGCAGCTTGGCACTAGCGAACGGTTGGCCCGGGGAGCTGTTTTTT
>TRBV28|TRBJ2-7|-|-
CASSSVGSSYEQYF
TGTGCCAGCAGTTCGGTGGGGAGCTCCTACGAGCAGTACTTC
>TRBV5-1|TRBJ2-7|-|TRBD2
CASSPLQAGGSDEQYF
TGCGCCAGCAGCCCCCTTCAAGCGGGAGGGAGCGACGAGCAGTACTTC
>TRBV4-3|TRBJ2-1|-|TRBD1
CASSQETGGLGSYNEQFF
TGCGCCAGCAGCCAGGAGACAGGGGGCTTAGGCTCCTACAATGAGCAGTTCTTC
>TRBV1|TRBJ1-3|-|-
CTSSQESDSESSGNTIYF
TGCACCAGCAGCCAAGAGTCCGACAGTGAGAGCTCTGGAAACACCATATATTTT
>TRBV5-1|TRBJ2-3|-|TRBD1
CASSTGQGATDTQYF
TGCGCCAGCAGCACAGGACAGGGGGCAACAGATACGCAGTATTTT
>TRBV11-2|TRBJ2-3|-|TRBD2
CASSLGGGRIDTQYF
TGTGCCAGCAGCTTAGGGGGCGGGAGAATAGATACGCAGTATTTT
>TRBV5-6|TRBJ2-4|-|-
CASSPDRTLAKNIQYF
TGTGCCAGCAGCCCCGACAGGACCTTAGCCAAAAACATTCAGTACTTC
>TRBV7-9|TRBJ2-5|-|-
CASSLMTGQETQYF
TGTGCCAGCAGCTTAATGACAGGACAAGAGACCCAGTACTTC
>TRBV7-9|TRBJ2-7|-|-
CASSSRGLDEQYF
TGTGCCAGCAGTTCTAGAGGTTTGGACGAGCAGTACTTC
>TRBV28|TRBJ1-2|once|-
CASSYLEASGYTF
TGTGCCAGCAGTTACCTGGAAGCGAGTGGCTACACCTTC
>TRBV27|TRBJ2-5|-|TRBD2
CASRILAGVLETQYF
TGTGCCAGCAGGATACTAGCGGGAGTCCTTGAGACCCAGTACTTC
>TRBV5-4|TRBJ1-1|once|-
CASRLEKAEAFF
TGTGCCAGCCGACTCGAAAAGGCTGAAGCTTTCTTT
>TRBV6-6|TRBJ2-7|-|-
CASSHAAGEQYF
TGTGCCAGCAGTCACGCGGCAGGCGAGCAGTACTTC
>TRBV6-5|TRBJ1-2|-|TRBD1
CASRRQGFLQGYTF
TGTGCCAGCAGGCGACAGGGGTTTTTGCAGGGCTACACCTTC
>TRBV28|TRBJ1-2|-|TRBD1
CASSLSYGQGFRYTF
TGTGCCAGCAGTTTATCCTACGGACAGGGGTTCCGCTACACCTTC
>TRBV5-5|TRBJ1-2|-|-
CASSLSTGREAYGYTF
TGTGCCAGCAGCTTGTCCACCGGACGGGAGGCGTATGGCTACACCTTC
>TRBV5-1|TRBJ2-7|-|TRBD2
CASSSGLAYEQYF
TGCGCCAGCAGCTCAGGACTAGCGTACGAGCAGTACTTC
>TRBV15|TRBJ2-7|-|TRBD2
CATSRGTSSGRYEQYF
TGTGCCACCAGCAGGGGAACCTCTAGCGGGAGATATGAGCAGTACTTC
>TRBV7-8|TRBJ1-1|-|-
CASSLGLTNTEAFF
TGTGCCAGCAGCTTAGGGCTAACGAACACTGAAGCTTTCTTT
>TRBV18|TRBJ2-5|-|-
CASSPTSDQETQYF
TGTGCCAGCTCACCTACAAGCGACCAAGAGACCCAGTACTTC
>TRBV4-1|TRBJ1-5|-|-
CASRPTGTNQPQHF
TGCGCCAGCAGACCCACAGGGACGAATCAGCCCCAGCATTTT
>TRBV4-1|TRBJ1-5|-|TRBD1
CASSLQADRGYQPQHF
TGCGCCAGCAGCCTCCAGGCCGACAGGGGGTATCAGCCCCAGCATTTT
>TRBV30|TRBJ1-5|-|-
CAWSVGRRQPQHF
TGTGCCTGGAGTGTTGGGAGGCGGCAGCCCCAGCATTTT